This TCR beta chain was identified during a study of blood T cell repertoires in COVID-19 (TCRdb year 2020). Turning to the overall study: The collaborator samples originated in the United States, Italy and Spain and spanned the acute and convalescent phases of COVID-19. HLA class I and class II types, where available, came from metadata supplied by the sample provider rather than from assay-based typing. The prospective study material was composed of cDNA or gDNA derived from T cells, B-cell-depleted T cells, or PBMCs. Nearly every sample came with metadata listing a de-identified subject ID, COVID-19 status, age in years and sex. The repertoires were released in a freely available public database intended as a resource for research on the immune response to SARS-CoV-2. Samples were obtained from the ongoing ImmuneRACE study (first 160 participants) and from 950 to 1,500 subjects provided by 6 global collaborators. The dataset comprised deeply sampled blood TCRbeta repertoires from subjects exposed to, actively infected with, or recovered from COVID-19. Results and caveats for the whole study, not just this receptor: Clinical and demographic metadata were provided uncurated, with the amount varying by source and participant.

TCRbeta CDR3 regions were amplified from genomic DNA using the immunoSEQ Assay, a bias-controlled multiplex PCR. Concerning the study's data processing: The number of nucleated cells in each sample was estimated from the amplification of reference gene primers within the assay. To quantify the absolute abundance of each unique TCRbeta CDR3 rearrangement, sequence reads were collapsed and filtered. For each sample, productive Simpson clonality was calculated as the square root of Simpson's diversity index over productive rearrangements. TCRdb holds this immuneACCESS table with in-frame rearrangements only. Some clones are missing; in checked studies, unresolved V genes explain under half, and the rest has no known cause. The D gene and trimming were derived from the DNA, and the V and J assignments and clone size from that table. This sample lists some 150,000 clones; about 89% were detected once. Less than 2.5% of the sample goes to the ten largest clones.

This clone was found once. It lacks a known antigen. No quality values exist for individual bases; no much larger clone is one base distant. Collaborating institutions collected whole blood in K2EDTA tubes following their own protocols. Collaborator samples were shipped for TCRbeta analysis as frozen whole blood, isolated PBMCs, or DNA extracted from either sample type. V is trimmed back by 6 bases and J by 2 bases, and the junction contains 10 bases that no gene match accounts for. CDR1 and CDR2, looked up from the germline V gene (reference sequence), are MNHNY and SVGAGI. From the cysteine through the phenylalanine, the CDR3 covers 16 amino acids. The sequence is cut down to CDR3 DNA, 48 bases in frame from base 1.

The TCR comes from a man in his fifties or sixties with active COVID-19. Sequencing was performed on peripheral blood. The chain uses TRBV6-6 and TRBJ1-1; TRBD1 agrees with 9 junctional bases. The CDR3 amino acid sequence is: CASRRHRDRENTEAFF. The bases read TGTGCCAGCAGGAGACACCGGGACAGGGAAAACACTGAAGCTTTCTTT.